This T cell receptor (beta chain) was found in a study of cytotoxic CD8 clonotypes in ibrutinib-treated CLL. Study overall: Per sample, productive templates averaged approximately 260,000 and productive rearrangements averaged 94,082.

The germline V gene encodes CDR1 LNHDA and CDR2 SQIVND (reference sequence). The V and J ends lost 5 bases and 6 bases respectively, with 13 bases between them. The CDR3 runs to 13 residues. The repertoire was sequenced with immunoSEQ multiplex PCR; TCRdb's copy has only in-frame clones and lacks some. This table has approximately 130,000 clones, around 84% appearing once. The origin of this receptor is a human donor with chronic lymphocytic leukemia. The chain has TRBV19 and TRBJ1-2; tentative D call: TRBD1 (6 bases). Material: PBMCs, obtained after 24 months of ibrutinib treatment. CDR3 amino acids: CASSLSGVNGYTF. CDR3 nucleotides: TGTGCCAGTAGTTTATCAGGGGTCAATGGCTACACCTTC.